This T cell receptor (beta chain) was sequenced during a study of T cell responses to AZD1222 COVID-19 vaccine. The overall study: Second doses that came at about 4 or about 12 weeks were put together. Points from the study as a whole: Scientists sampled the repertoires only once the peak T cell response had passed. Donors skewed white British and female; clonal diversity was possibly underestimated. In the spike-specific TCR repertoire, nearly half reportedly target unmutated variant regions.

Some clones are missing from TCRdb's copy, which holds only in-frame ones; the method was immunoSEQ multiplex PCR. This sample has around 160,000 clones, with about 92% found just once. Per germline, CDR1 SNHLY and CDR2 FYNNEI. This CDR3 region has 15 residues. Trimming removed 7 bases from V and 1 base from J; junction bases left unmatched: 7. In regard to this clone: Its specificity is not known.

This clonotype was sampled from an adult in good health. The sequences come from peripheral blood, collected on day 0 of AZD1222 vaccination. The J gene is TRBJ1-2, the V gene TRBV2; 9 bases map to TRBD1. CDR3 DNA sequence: TGTGCCAGCAACGCACAGGGGGCCCATAACTATGGCTACACCTTC. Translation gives CASNAQGAHNYGYTF.